Below are 5 T cell receptor beta chains sequenced from a single sample in a study of graft-versus-host responses after intestinal transplantation. These receptors have no identified antigens. Here immunoSEQ multiplex PCR was the method, and the copy in TCRdb shows in-frame clones only, minus some. The sample holds more than 95,000 clones, less than 95% seen once. The specimen was unstimulated CD4+ T cells sorted from spleen or lymph node cells, collected before intestinal transplant. These receptors were taken from a human donor who received an intestinal transplant.

This clone was found once. This chain joins TRBV5-1 and TRBJ2-7; 10 positions match TRBD2. Germline V CDR1 and CDR2: SGHRS, YFSETQ. CDR3 size: 16 residues. The V segment lost 3 bases and the J segment 2 bases; nucleotides outside the gene matches: 8. The DNA for the CDR3 is TGCGCCAGCAGCTCGGGGGGGAGCGGGAGGGCCTACGAGCAGTACTTC. Amino acid sequence: CASSSGGSGRAYEQYF. Full variable domain (outside the CDR3, taken from reference TRBV5-1 and TRBJ2-7): KAGVTQTPRYLIKTRGQQVTLSCSPISGHRSVSWYQQTPGQGLQFLFEYFSETQRNKGNFPGRFSGRQFSNSRSEMNVSTLELGDSALYLCASSSGGSGRAYEQYFGPGTRLTVT.

The J gene is TRBJ2-2, the V gene TRBV6-1; D call uncertain. Germline V gene data show CDR1 as MNHNS and CDR2 as SASEGT. The CDR3 extends over 13 amino acids. V lost 2 bases and J 7 bases, leaving 8 bases between the germline ends. The DNA of the CDR3 is TGTGCCAGCAGTGAACGACTCGGCGGGGAGCTGTTTTTT. Translated, it gives CASSERLGGELFF.

As to this clone: The sample has other DNA sequences that encode this CDR3 too. The rearrangement links TRBV27 to TRBJ2-5; D remains unclear. V was cut by 1 base and J by 2 bases, with 8 bases left in between. Germline V lookup: CDR1 MNHEY, CDR2 SMNVEV (reference sequence). The CDR3 loop spans 14 amino acids. CDR3 amino acids: CASSLFPFQETQYF. The CDR3 region has the DNA TGTGCCAGCAGTTTATTTCCGTTTCAAGAGACCCAGTACTTC.

The chain employs TRBV5-6 and TRBJ2-5; D possibly uses TRBD1 or TRBD2 (5 bases each). The CDR3 covers 13 residues. Trimming took 5 bases from V and 4 from J, leaving 12 bases between them. CDR1 SGHDT and CDR2 YYEEEE come from the germline V gene. This CDR3 is CASRLRGVETQYF. The CDR3 DNA sequence: TGTGCCAGCAGGTTGAGGGGTGTAGAGACCCAGTACTTC.

The chain joins TRBV10-2 to TRBJ2-1; D remains unclear. The ends were cut back, 8 bases at V and 2 bases at J, with 13 bases in the middle. Germline V gene sequence: CDR1 WSHSY, CDR2 SAAADI. This CDR3 is 14 amino acids long. CDR3 DNA: TGCGCCAGCTCTGTGGTAGCAGCCTACAATGAGCAGTTCTTC. Amino acids: CASSVVAAYNEQFF.